Listed here are 14 T cell receptor beta chains from one sample, sequenced in a study of vaccination and CD4 T cells after COVID-19. The treatment: roughly 10-day PBMC culture with coronavirus spike peptide pools or control peptides (ViraFEST assay). Oncomine TCR Beta short-read sequencing was applied to DNA from cultured CD4+ T cells. MiXCR, applied by TCRdb to the PCR reads, yields one record per CDR3 protein. Of about 15,000 distinct CDR3 sequences in the sample, roughly 45% were seen once. Their cognate antigens are unknown. Sequencing used CD4+ T cells from blood, cultured in vitro, obtained before SARS-CoV-2 vaccination. The receptors come from a human donor who received a COVID-19 vaccine.

The CDR3 nucleotides are TGTGCCAGCAAGCTGACAGGGGGGGGTAGGGACATTCAGTACTTC. Translating gives CASKLTGGGRDIQYF. This sequence joins TRBV2 and TRBJ2-4; 9 nucleotides match TRBD1. From germline, CDR1 is SNHLY and CDR2 FYNNEI. The V segment lost 7 bases and the J segment 8 bases; nucleotides outside the gene matches: 12. The CDR3 length is 15 residues.

This clonotype occurred a few times. The chain recombines TRBV2 with TRBJ2-7, with 9 positions matching TRBD1. J was trimmed by 3 bases and V by 9 bases; bases with no gene match: 6. Germline loops: CDR1 SNHLY, CDR2 FYNNEI. The CDR3 has 13 amino acids. The DNA for the CDR3 is TGTGCCAGTTCTCCGGACAGGGGCTACGAGCAGTACTTC. Amino acid sequence: CASSPDRGYEQYF.

The V and J genes are TRBV5-1 and TRBJ1-5; no reliable D call. Germline values: CDR1 SGHRS, CDR2 YFSETQ. The CDR3 is 14 residues long. Trimming took off 0 bases at V and 9 bases at J, with 13 bases between the two ends. The CDR3, as DNA: TGCGCCAGCAGCTTGGCCCCCACGGAGCCGCCCCAGCATTTT. Its protein product is CASSLAPTEPPQHF.

This chain joins TRBV7-8 and TRBJ1-5; D not certain. CDR1 is SGHVS, CDR2 FQNEAQ, per germline. This CDR3 is 14 amino acids long. The ends were cut back, 1 base at V and 7 bases at J, with 11 bases in the middle. CDR3 region: CASSLVVSAQPQHF. CDR3 nucleotides: TGTGCCAGCAGCTTAGTGGTTTCAGCCCAGCCCCAGCATTTT. Combining the CDR3 with reference TRBV7-8 and TRBJ1-5 gives the whole variable domain GAGVSQSPRYKVAKRGQDVALRCDPISGHVSLFWYQQALGQGPEFLTYFQNEAQLDKSGLPSDRFFAERPEGSVSTLKIQRTQQEDSAVYLCASSLVVSAQPQHFGDGTRLSIL.

The CDR3 region is CSARDEFGGVVGTDTQYF. CDR3 nucleotides: TGCAGTGCTAGAGACGAGTTTGGGGGTGTGGTTGGCACAGATACGCAGTATTTT. The V and J genes are TRBV20-1 and TRBJ2-3; perhaps D is TRBD1 or TRBD2 (5 bases each). Per germline, CDR1 DFQATT and CDR2 SNEGSKA (reference sequence). Trimming pared 0 bases from V and 1 base from J, leaving 20 bases between. The CDR3 consists of 18 residues.

The chain employs TRBV5-6 and TRBJ1-5; D is ambiguous. With 1 base removed from V and 0 bases from J, the gap between germline ends came to 5 bases. The germline gives CDR1 SGHDT, CDR2 YYEEEE. The length of the CDR3 is 14 residues. The CDR3 bases are TGTGCCAGCAGCTTGAGGGATAGCAATCAGCCCCAGCATTTT. It yields the protein CASSLRDSNQPQHF.

V usage is TRBV5-3 and J usage is TRBJ2-5; D is tentatively TRBD1 or TRBD2 (6 bases each). TRBV5-3 is identified as an open reading frame with a role that is uncertain. The CDR3 runs to 13 residues. V lost 8 bases and J 5 bases, leaving 16 bases between the germline ends. The CDR3 reads CASSAQGRETQYF. CDR3 coding DNA: TGTGCCAGCAGCGCCCAGGGGAGGGAGACCCAGTACTTC.

The chain carries TRBV28 and TRBJ1-2, with 7 bases fitting TRBD1. Germline V gene sequence: CDR1 MDHEN, CDR2 SYDVKM. CDR3 length: 12 amino acids. The V segment lost 3 bases and the J segment 8 bases; nucleotides outside the gene matches: 3. CDR3 nucleotides: TGTGCCAGCAGTTTTCAGGGGGTCGGCTACACCTTC. This translates into CASSFQGVGYTF.

This clonotype was detected once. This chain links TRBV7-9 with TRBJ2-3; TRBD2 matches 9 bases. V shed 0 bases, J shed 2 bases, and the junction held 3 bases outside the gene matches. The CDR3 has 16 residues. Germline-derived CDR1 and CDR2 are SEHNR and FQNEAQ (reference sequence). The CDR3 sequence is CASSLARGGVTDTQYF. The CDR3 nucleotides read TGTGCCAGCAGCTTAGCGCGGGGGGGGGTCACAGATACGCAGTATTTT.

The chain links TRBV4-2 to TRBJ2-4; TRBD2 agrees at 11 bases. J lost 3 bases, V lost 0 bases, and 4 bases had no gene match. Germline CDR1 is LGHNA and CDR2 is YNFKEQ. The CDR3 runs to 17 residues. CDR3 bases: TGTGCCAGCAGCCAAGAAACTAGCGGGGGTGTCAAAAACATTCAGTACTTC. Residues: CASSQETSGGVKNIQYF.

The chain combines TRBV29-1 with TRBJ2-1, with D possibly matching TRBD1 (6 bases). The CDR3 length is 10 residues. V dropped 8 bases and J dropped 14 bases, with 16 bases sitting between them. Germline CDR1 is SQVTM and CDR2 is ANQGSEA. In DNA, the CDR3 is TGCAGCACCTTGGGGGCTCGGAAGTTCTTC. This gives the protein CSTLGARKFF.

There are a few counts of this clonotype. The chain carries TRBV7-2 and TRBJ1-2, with 9 positions matching TRBD1. Germline loops: CDR1 SGHTA, CDR2 FQGNSA. The junction had 9 bases not matched to a gene; V was cut back by 5 bases and J by 5 bases. The CDR3 contains 15 residues. CDR3 amino acids: CASSPGQGQRYGYTF. CDR3 coding DNA: TGTGCCAGCAGCCCCGGACAGGGGCAAAGATATGGCTACACCTTC.

The chain uses TRBV18 and TRBJ1-5; D might be TRBD1 (5 bases). The germline V and J ends were trimmed by 1 base and 1 base, with 8 bases remaining between them. Germline V lookup: CDR1 KGHSH, CDR2 LQKENI. The CDR3 has 15 residues. The CDR3 region is CASSPQGLSNQPQHF. For the CDR3, the DNA is TGTGCCAGCTCACCACAGGGGTTGAGCAATCAGCCCCAGCATTTT. Complete variable domain (other parts from reference TRBV18 and TRBJ1-5): NAGVMQNPRHLVRRRGQEARLRCSPMKGHSHVYWYRQLPEEGLKFMVYLQKENIIDESGMPKERFSAEFPKEGPSILRIQQVVRGDSAAYFCASSPQGLSNQPQHFGDGTRLSIL.

The chain couples TRBV28 to TRBJ1-3, with 7 bases matching TRBD1. In germline, CDR1 is MDHEN, CDR2 SYDVKM. The CDR3 has 15 residues. V trimming: 7 bases; J trimming: 3 bases; junction bases outside the gene matches: 9. The CDR3 region is CASISPTGSGNTIYF. The DNA for the CDR3 is TGTGCCAGCATCTCTCCGACAGGGAGTGGAAACACCATATATTTT.